These 2 T cell receptor beta chains were all obtained from the same sample, sequenced in a study of metastatic and nonmetastatic thyroid tumors. Prior to thyroid surgery, none of the patients had received any treatment. TCRdb re-analyzed the PCR reads through MiXCR. This table holds roughly 5,000 clones, 25% to 30% found once. The sequencing input was adjacent normal tissue. The receptors derive from a female donor with papillary thyroid cancer or a benign thyroid nodule (not recorded which). Some clones in this sample may be carry-over from other donors' samples.

By share, this clone ranks as medium-sized. The chain uses TRBV15 and TRBJ2-7; D may correspond to TRBD1 or TRBD2 (5 bases each). Deletions cut 0 bases from V and 3 bases from J, with 12 bases between. From germline, CDR1 is LNHNV and CDR2 YYDKDF (reference sequence). This CDR3 region has 15 residues. The CDR3 loop reads CATSRDLGPNYEQYF. CDR3 coding DNA: TGTGCCACCAGCAGAGATTTGGGACCCAACTACGAGCAGTACTTC.

This clone was picked up a small number of times. A junction end diverges from the germline sequence, so it may reflect a read error. This rearrangement joins TRBV6-1 to TRBJ1-2, with D possibly matching TRBD1 (5 bases). Germline lookup yields CDR1 MNHNS and CDR2 SASEGT. There are 13 residues in the CDR3. The CDR3 DNA reads TGTGCCAGCAGGCAGGGTCTTGACTATTGCTACACCTTC. This codes for CASRQGLDYCYTF.